This T cell receptor (beta chain) derives from a study of blood T cell repertoires in COVID-19. CDR3 length: 16 amino acids. Per germline, CDR1 SGHVS and CDR2 FQNEAQ. After removal of 4 bases from V and 5 bases from J, the junction contained 12 bases not matched to a gene. TCRdb's copy holds only in-frame clones and misses some; the assay was immunoSEQ multiplex PCR. The top ten hold 1.5% to 2% of the sample, which has fewer than 250,000 clones, about 89% seen once. Input material: peripheral blood. The sequence was collected from a woman aged 55-69 years who had recovered from COVID-19. The J gene is TRBJ2-7, the V gene TRBV7-8; TRBD1 matches at 9 bases. This CDR3 reads CASSWGNRGLRDEQYF. Here the CDR3 DNA reads TGTGCCAGCAGCTGGGGAAACAGGGGGCTACGCGACGAGCAGTACTTC. Full variable domain (remainder filled in from reference TRBV7-8 and TRBJ2-7): GAGVSQSPRYKVAKRGQDVALRCDPISGHVSLFWYQQALGQGPEFLTYFQNEAQLDKSGLPSDRFFAERPEGSVSTLKIQRTQQEDSAVYLCASSWGNRGLRDEQYFGPGTRLTVT.